Sequencing of this T cell receptor beta chain was carried out in a study of human T cells and chemical hapten exposure. Findings and caveats of the study: More PT1 expanded TCRs went with higher patch test scores.

This clonotype appeared many times. The antigen is not known. This CDR3 spans 15 amino acids. CDR1 MGHRA and CDR2 YSYEKL come from the germline V gene. Between the trimmed V and J ends, which lost 0 bases and 5 bases, there was a span of 14 bases. From the RACE reads, TCRdb called clonotypes with MiXCR, one entry per CDR3 protein. This sample has just under 65,000 distinct CDR3 sequences; 11% occur once, and the top ten carry roughly 2.1%. Sample time point: patch test 3, about 24 weeks after DPC sensitization. Treatment: therapeutic diphenylcyclopropenone sensitization with weekly scalp DPC. The sequence was obtained from a woman aged 30 to 39 with alopecia areata. Some clones in this sample may be carry-over from other donors' samples. The V call is TRBV4-1, the J call TRBJ2-7; the D gene is possibly TRBD2 (6 bases). Sequenced here: whole blood, sampled in connection with sensitization to the hapten diphenylcyclopropenone (DPC). CDR3: CASSQEPGVVNEQYF. Written as DNA, the CDR3 is TGCGCCAGCAGCCAAGAGCCGGGAGTGGTAAACGAGCAGTACTTC.